Below, 28 T cell receptor beta chains from the same sample are listed, as sequenced in a study of CD8+CD57+ T cells in acquired aplastic anemia listed by TCRdb under 2018. TCRdb records Illumina HiSeq 2000 as the sequencer. Profiling of TCR beta VDJ combinations and CDR3 sequences used genomic DNA as the template. The raw public reads went through TCRdb reprocessing: fastp at Q25, MiXCR clone calling, in-frame beta chains kept. Each record represents a unique CDR3 protein, reported with the most common genes and DNA among its rows. In all, the sample holds about 420,000 distinct CDR3 sequences, and just under 70% of those were seen once. Approximately 4% of the sample rests with the top ten. Sequencing input: sorted CD4+, CD8+, or CD8+CD57+ T cells (not recorded which) from PBMCs. Receptors originate from a human donor in good health, serving as a control.

The V and J genes are TRBV7-3 and TRBJ2-5; TRBD2 might be the D (5 bases). There are 15 residues in the CDR3. V was pared by 5 bases and J by 2 bases, with 15 bases between. Germline lookup yields CDR1 SGHTA and CDR2 FQGTGA. CDR3 protein: CASSDGRAEQETQYF. The CDR3 region has the DNA TGTGCCAGCAGCGATGGGAGAGCGGAACAAGAGACCCAGTACTTC.

On this clonotype: Without the conserved terminal phenylalanine or tryptophan, this CDR3 likely stems from a read error. The DNA is omitted, as the CDR3 cannot be located on it reliably, and the CDR3 follows TCRdb's listing. The V and J genes are TRBV2 and TRBJ1-5. Germline loops: CDR1 SNHLY, CDR2 FYNNEI. The CDR3 has 15 residues if both end residues are counted. The CDR3 sequence: CASSSRTNSGHTFGS.

In this sample, this clonotype turned up many times. This chain joins TRBV6-6 and TRBJ2-7, with D possibly TRBD2 on 6 matching bases. CDR3 length: 14 residues. V dropped 6 bases and J dropped 5 bases, with 17 bases sitting between them. The V gene's germline CDR1 is MNHNY and CDR2 SVGAGI (reference sequence). As DNA, the CDR3 is TGTGCCAGCAGACCCTCGCAGGGCGGGGACGAGCAGTACTTC. Translating gives CASRPSQGGDEQYF.

In the case of this clonotype: This could be a read error, since a much larger clone is one nucleotide away. The genes are TRBV12-3 or TRBV12-4 and TRBJ1-1, with TRBD1 matching over 7 bases. This CDR3 is 15 amino acids long. CDR3 residues: CASSFAETGWTEASF. The CDR3, as DNA: TGTGCCAGCAGTTTTGCCGAGACAGGGTGGACTGAAGCTTCCTTT.

This clonotype showed up many times. This chain links TRBV20-1 with TRBJ2-5, with 12 bases aligning to TRBD2. V shed 5 bases and J 2 bases; nucleotides not matched to a gene: 9. The CDR3 spans 16 residues. CDR1 is DFQATT and CDR2 is SNEGSKA in the germline V gene (reference sequence). The CDR3 sequence: CSAPSGGDISQETQYF. CDR3 sequence (DNA): TGCAGTGCTCCTAGCGGGGGGGATATCTCTCAAGAGACCCAGTACTTC.

This clonotype was recorded at least ten times. CDR3 loop: CASSPSIGAEQPQHF. The CDR3 region has the DNA TGCGCCAGCAGCCCATCTATCGGGGCTGAGCAGCCCCAGCATTTT. The J gene is TRBJ1-5, the V gene TRBV4-1; D may be TRBD1 (5 bases). The V end was cut by 4 bases, the J end by 7 bases, with 17 bases between. In germline, CDR1 is MGHRA, CDR2 YSYEKL. The length of the CDR3 is 15 residues.

Turning to this clonotype: One end of the junction fails to match germline, which may point to a read error. This chain links TRBV2 with TRBJ1-1, with D maybe TRBD1 (6 bases). This CDR3 is built from 13 residues. Germline assignment: CDR1 SNHLY and CDR2 FYNNEI. CDR3 in DNA: TGCACCAGCAGTAACAGGGAGAACACTGAAGCTTTCTTT. This encodes CTSSNRENTEAFF.

The chain uses TRBV6-1 and TRBJ1-3; D unclear. Trimming left V 4 bases short and J 4 bases short, with 11 bases between. Germline V gene sequence: CDR1 MNHNS, CDR2 SASEGT. The CDR3 totals 14 residues. CDR3 coding DNA: TGTGCCAGCAGTGGGACGGAGGCCGGAAACACCATATATTTT. Protein product: CASSGTEAGNTIYF.

With regard to this clonotype: Germline is not matched at one junction end, which may reflect a read error. This chain uses TRBV7-2 with TRBJ2-3; D not certain. The germline gives CDR1 SGHTA, CDR2 FQGNSA. The CDR3 sequence is 14 residues long. The CDR3 sequence is CASSFDHSYEKHYF. The DNA for the CDR3 is TGTGCCAGCAGCTTCGACCACAGCTACGAGAAGCACTACTTT.

As for this clonotype: A read error may account for a junction end that differs from germline. The V gene is TRBV5-5, the J gene TRBJ1-2; tentative D call: TRBD1 (6 bases). The germline V gene has CDR1 SGHKS and CDR2 YYEKEE (reference sequence). The length of the CDR3 is 16 residues. The CDR3, as DNA: TGCGCCAGCAGTTACACAGGTTTTACAGGGTTTTATGGCTACACCTTC. Translation gives CASSYTGFTGFYGYTF.

With regard to this clonotype: No conserved phenylalanine or tryptophan is present at the end of the CDR3, so a read error is the likely explanation. Because the CDR3's place on the DNA is in doubt, the DNA is left out and the CDR3 is given as listed by TCRdb. The chain couples TRBV7-2 to TRBJ1-1. CDR1 SGHTA and CDR2 FQGNSA come from the germline V gene. The CDR3 has 13 amino acids, counting both end residues. This CDR3 is CASSWGPKDENSY.

The chain uses TRBV7-2 and TRBJ1-1; maybe TRBD1 (5 bases). Between the trimmed V and J ends, which lost 5 bases and 13 bases, there was a span of 26 bases. This CDR3 contains 15 residues. The germline V gene has CDR1 SGHTA and CDR2 FQGNSA. The CDR3 DNA follows: TGTGCCAGCAGCGCAGATGGAGGGGATGAGCCTCAGGATTTCTTT. Amino acids: CASSADGGDEPQDFF.

In the case of this clonotype: At one boundary the junction diverges from the germline segment, which might be a read error. This chain links TRBV7-3 with TRBJ1-2; D is possibly TRBD1 (6 bases). This CDR3 is built from 14 residues. CDR1 is SGHTA and CDR2 is FQGTGA in the germline V gene. The CDR3 is CASSLAGGQRQHPF. The CDR3 bases are TGTGCCAGCAGCTTAGCGGGGGGCCAACGGCAGCACCCCTTC.

This clonotype was observed a handful of times. The conserved final phenylalanine or tryptophan is absent from the CDR3, which likely points to a read error. V is TRBV12-3 or TRBV12-4 and J is TRBJ1-6; 7 nucleotides align to TRBD1. The CDR3 has 15 residues. The trim removed 7 bases at V and 10 bases at J, leaving 13 bases unmatched. This CDR3 reads CASIKTGSYLSPLHL. For the CDR3, the DNA is TGTGCCAGCATAAAGACAGGGAGTTACCTGTCACCCCTCCACCTT.

This clonotype was counted once. The rearrangement links TRBV7-9 to TRBJ2-3, with D possibly being TRBD2 (6 bases). In germline, CDR1 is SEHNR, CDR2 FQNEAQ (reference sequence). V was shortened by 5 bases and J by 0 bases, with 15 bases between the two germline ends. The length of the CDR3 is 16 residues. CDR3 nucleotides: TGTGCCAGCAGCCAAGTCGGGAGTTCCAGCACAGATACGCAGTATTTT. Translation: CASSQVGSSSTDTQYF.

V usage is TRBV20-1 and J usage is TRBJ2-7; a possible D gene is TRBD1 (7 bases). Germline lookup yields CDR1 DFQATT and CDR2 SNEGSKA (reference sequence). V lost 5 bases and J lost 3, with 14 bases in between. There are 13 residues in the CDR3. Here the CDR3 reads CSAWRDSDYEQYF. In DNA, the CDR3 is TGCAGTGCTTGGAGGGACAGCGACTACGAGCAGTACTTC.

For this clonotype: This is likely a read error, given that the CDR3 carries no conserved phenylalanine or tryptophan at its end. V is TRBV9 and J is TRBJ2-1; D possibly corresponds to TRBD2 (5 bases). Germline values: CDR1 SGDLS, CDR2 YYNGEE. Trimming left V 2 bases short and J 0 bases short, with 9 bases between. The length of the CDR3 is 15 residues. The CDR3, as DNA: TGTGCCAGCAGCGTGGTAGAGGGCTCCTACAATGAGCAGTTCCTC. This sequence encodes CASSVVEGSYNEQFL.

To note about this clonotype: The junction differs from germline at one of its ends, possibly a read error. The V call is TRBV19, the J call TRBJ2-7; no reliable D call. CDR1 is LNHDA, CDR2 SQIVND, per germline (reference sequence). The CDR3 extends over 13 amino acids. CDR3 nucleotide sequence: TGTGCCAGTAGCGCCTCCCGCTTGTGCGACGAGTCCTTC. Encoded protein: CASSASRLCDESF.

About this clonotype itself: One end of the junction is discordant with germline, which a read error may explain. V gene TRBV2 combines with J gene TRBJ2-7; D ambiguous. The CDR3 totals 12 residues. The germline V gene has CDR1 SNHLY and CDR2 FYNNEI. CDR3 protein: CASSDAGNGQDF. As DNA, the CDR3 is TGTGCCAGCAGCGACGCTGGGAACGGGCAGGACTTC.

The DNA of the CDR3 is TGCAGTGCTAGGGGGGGGCGGGCACCAGACTATGGCTACACCTTC. This gives the protein CSARGGRAPDYGYTF. The J gene is TRBJ1-2, the V gene TRBV20-1; perhaps TRBD1 as D (6 bases). The CDR3 has 15 amino acids. The V and J ends lost 3 bases and 3 bases respectively, with 17 bases between them. Germline V gene data show CDR1 as DFQATT and CDR2 as SNEGSKA (reference sequence).

The chain joins TRBV24-1 to TRBJ1-2; a weak D match, TRBD1 (6 bases). V lost 10 bases to trimming and J lost 3 bases, with 8 bases between them. The CDR3 totals 11 residues. CDR1 is KGHDR and CDR2 is SFDVKD in the germline V gene. This chain's CDR3 is CATEGDYGYTF. The CDR3 DNA follows: TGTGCCACGGAGGGGGACTATGGCTACACCTTC.

This clonotype was seen at least ten times. The chain's CDR3 is CASSLAATASYEQYF. Here the CDR3 DNA reads TGTGCCAGCAGCTTGGCCGCGACGGCTTCATACGAGCAGTACTTC. The chain has TRBV5-4 and TRBJ2-7, with D hard to call. Trimming left V 0 bases short and J 4 bases short, with 14 bases between. Germline V gene data show CDR1 as SGHNT and CDR2 as YYREEE (reference sequence). The length of the CDR3 is 15 residues. Looking up the rest from reference TRBV5-4 and TRBJ2-7 gives the full variable domain: ETGVTQSPTHLIKTRGQQVTLRCSSQSGHNTVSWYQQALGQGPQFIFQYYREEENGRGNFPPRFSGLQFPNYSSELNVNALELDDSALYLCASSLAATASYEQYFGPGTRLTVT.

This clonotype was picked up one time. The J gene is TRBJ2-3, the V gene TRBV20-1; a weak D match, TRBD1 (5 bases). Trimming pared 5 bases from V and 10 bases from J, leaving 19 bases between. The CDR3 sequence is 13 residues long. CDR1 DFQATT and CDR2 SNEGSKA come from the germline V gene (reference sequence). This chain's CDR3 is CSAARGMATAQYF. The CDR3 nucleotides are TGCAGTGCTGCTAGGGGAATGGCGACTGCGCAGTATTTT.

As regards this clonotype: No conserved phenylalanine or tryptophan ends this CDR3, so it is likely a read error. CDR3 sequence: CASSVDREGEKLFS. CDR3 sequence (DNA): TGTGCCAGCAGCGTGGACAGGGAGGGCGAAAAACTGTTTTCT. V usage is TRBV13 and J usage is TRBJ1-4; 8 nucleotides align to TRBD1. Germline CDR1 reads PRHDT; CDR2 reads FYEKMQ (reference sequence). V dropped 5 bases and J dropped 8; count of bases not matched to a gene: 7. The CDR3 is 14 amino acids.

V gene TRBV20-1 combines with J gene TRBJ2-5; tentatively, D is TRBD1 or TRBD2 (6 bases each). From germline, CDR1 is DFQATT and CDR2 SNEGSKA (reference sequence). The length of the CDR3 is 13 residues. V was shortened by 0 bases and J by 7 bases, with 12 bases between the two germline ends. The CDR3, as DNA: TGCAGTGCTAGAGATCTACAGGGAGGGACCCAGTACTTC. Its protein is CSARDLQGGTQYF.

Concerning this clonotype: Since a much larger clone is just one base distant, this may be a read error. The V and J genes are TRBV9 and TRBJ2-2; no clear D gene. V was clipped by 5 bases and J by 4 bases, with 15 bases between them. Germline V CDR1 and CDR2: SGDLS, YYNGEE. This CDR3 contains 15 residues. CDR3 protein: CASSLPRAGTGELFF. The CDR3 DNA reads as TGTGCCAGCAGTTTACCTCGGGCCGGCACCGGGGAGCTGTTTTTT.

For this clonotype: This could be a read error, since a much larger clone is one nucleotide away. The chain recombines TRBV6-5 with TRBJ1-2; 7 positions agree with TRBD1. The germline gives CDR1 MNHEY, CDR2 SVGAGI. There are 13 residues in the CDR3. Germline trimming cut 4 bases from V and 4 bases from J; bases unmatched to any gene: 3. The CDR3 nucleotides are TGTGCCAGCAGTTTCACAGGGGCCTATGGCTACACCTTC. This translates into CASSFTGAYGYTF.

This clonotype has only one observation. The CDR3 sequence: CASSTFDCVNKEAFF. The CDR3 DNA reads as TGTGCCAGCAGCACCTTCGACTGCGTAAACAAAGAAGCTTTCTTT. The chain couples TRBV2 to TRBJ1-1; D gene ambiguous. The germline V gene encodes CDR1 SNHLY and CDR2 FYNNEI. The CDR3 has 15 amino acids. V was clipped by 6 bases and J by 8 bases, with 22 bases between them.